These T cell receptor beta chains were read from a single sample in a study of CD8+CD57+ T cells in acquired aplastic anemia. TCRdb ran MiXCR on the reads and lists one entry per CDR3 protein. This sample has over 150,000 distinct CDR3 sequences; roughly 54% occur once, and the top ten carry approximately 12%. Material for sequencing was sorted CD4+, CD8+, or CD8+CD57+ T cells (not recorded which) from PBMCs. These receptors were obtained from a human donor with aplastic anemia. CDR3s include the opening cysteine and the closing phenylalanine or tryptophan. D genes are given only for firm matches. The size entry is marked missing in some rows and otherwise reads once, few, many or a size class.

TRBV7-6,TRBD1,TRBJ1-2,.,CASSLDQGAYYGYTF,TGTGCCAGCAGCTTAGATCAGGGGGCGTACTATGGCTACACCTTC
TRBV10-3,.,TRBJ2-7,.,CAISESTAISYEQYF,TGTGCCATCAGTGAGTCGACCGCGATCTCCTACGAGCAGTACTTC
TRBV2,TRBD1,TRBJ1-1,.,CASIRTGANTGAFF,TGTGCCAGCATAAGGACAGGGGCTAACACTGGAGCTTTCTTT
TRBV5-6,.,TRBJ2-1,many,CASNPGTFIYNEQFF,TGTGCCAGCAACCCGGGAACTTTCATCTACAATGAGCAGTTCTTC
TRBV11-2,TRBD1,TRBJ2-7,many,CASSYGTATYEQYF,TGTGCCAGCAGCTACGGGACAGCTACCTACGAGCAGTACTTC
TRBV19,.,TRBJ1-1,many,CASSIGGGATEAFF,TGTGCCAGTAGTATAGGGGGAGGGGCCACTGAAGCTTTCTTT
TRBV24-1,.,TRBJ2-3,many,CATSDPGGGGGRDTQYF,TGTGCCACCAGTGATCCAGGGGGCGGCGGGGGGCGGGATACGCAGTATTTT
TRBV4-1,TRBD2,TRBJ2-1,few,CASSQPAGGQNEQFF,TGCGCCAGCAGCCAGCCGGCGGGGGGGCAAAATGAGCAGTTCTTC
TRBV27,.,TRBJ2-7,many,CASSLYTGHPEQYF,TGTGCCAGCAGTCTATACACGGGACACCCAGAGCAGTACTTC
TRBV19,.,TRBJ2-7,few,CASKSYEQYF,TGTGCCAGTAAAAGTTACGAGCAGTACTTC
TRBV2,.,TRBJ1-4,few,CASRWEGLNEKLFF,TGTGCCAGCAGATGGGAGGGACTAAATGAAAAACTGTTTTTT
TRBV7-9,.,TRBJ2-2,many,CASLGGGTTGELFF,TGTGCCAGCTTGGGGGGGGGCACCACCGGGGAGCTGTTTTTT
TRBV29-1,TRBD1,TRBJ1-1,.,CSARDSWSTEAFF,TGCAGCGCCCGGGACAGCTGGAGCACTGAAGCTTTCTTT
TRBV15,.,TRBJ2-7,.,CATSREGVTYEQYF,TGTGCCACCAGCAGAGAGGGCGTCACCTACGAGCAGTACTTC
TRBV2,.,TRBJ1-6,.,CASMAGVASPLHF,TGTGCCAGCATGGCGGGGGTGGCTTCACCCCTCCACTTT
TRBV2,TRBD1,TRBJ2-7,.,CASRDRVNEQYF,TGTGCCAGCCGGGACAGGGTCAACGAGCAGTACTTC
TRBV7-9,.,TRBJ1-2,.,CASSGTILGQDGYTF,TGTGCCAGCAGCGGAACAATACTCGGGCAGGATGGCTACACCTTC
TRBV2,TRBD1,TRBJ2-7,.,CAAAKQGAHEQYF,TGTGCCGCGGCTAAACAGGGGGCCCACGAGCAGTACTTC
TRBV7-6,.,TRBJ2-7,.,CASSLRQAPTYEQYF,TGTGCCAGCAGCTTAAGACAGGCCCCGACCTACGAGCAGTACTTC
TRBV12-3/TRBV12-4,.,TRBJ2-2,few,CASSLLEGAVVGELFF,TGTGCCAGCAGTTTATTGGAGGGGGCGGTGGTCGGGGAGCTGTTTTTT
TRBV29-1,TRBD1,TRBJ2-5,many,CSVESRTGGQPRLQTQYF,TGCAGCGTCGAATCCAGGACAGGGGGACAACCAAGACTCCAGACCCAGTACTTC
TRBV19,TRBD1,TRBJ1-1,.,CASSVTGGLDTEAFF,TGTGCCAGTAGTGTTACAGGGGGCTTAGATACTGAAGCTTTCTTT
TRBV7-6,.,TRBJ2-3,many,CASSLGTPDTQYF,TGTGCCAGCAGCTTAGGCACACCAGATACGCAGTATTTT
TRBV10-3,.,TRBJ1-1,few,CAIRPEGGEAFF,TGTGCCATCAGGCCAGAGGGGGGTGAAGCTTTCTTT
TRBV29-1,TRBD2,TRBJ2-7,.,CSAHSSGSYEQYF,TGCAGCGCCCATTCTAGCGGGTCGTACGAGCAGTACTTC
TRBV6-5,.,TRBJ2-2,.,CASSYSIPAAGWTGELFF,TGTGCCAGCAGTTACTCGATACCTGCGGCAGGGTGGACCGGGGAGCTGTTTTTT
TRBV10-2,.,TRBJ2-7,.,CASISTYSYEQYF,TGCGCCAGCATATCTACCTACTCCTACGAGCAGTACTTC
TRBV11-2,TRBD2,TRBJ2-5,many,CASSLGLAGETQYF,TGTGCCAGCAGCTTGGGACTAGCGGGGGAGACCCAGTACTTC
TRBV2,.,TRBJ2-7,once,CAIKGGYEQYF,TGTGCCATCAAAGGAGGTTACGAGCAGTACTTC
TRBV7-9,.,TRBJ2-2,.,CASSLSSELFF,TGTGCCAGCAGCTTATCGTCGGAGCTGTTTTTT
TRBV6-2/TRBV6-3,TRBD2,TRBJ2-3,few,CASSYSRGGGSTDTQYF,TGTGCCAGCAGTTACTCGAGGGGCGGGGGGAGCACAGATACGCAGTATTTT
TRBV15,.,TRBJ2-6,.,CASNHGGTGANVLTF,TGTGCCTCAAACCATGGGGGAACTGGGGCCAACGTCCTGACTTTC
TRBV7-9,.,TRBJ2-1,.,CASTGSEQFF,TGTGCCAGCACGGGCAGCGAGCAGTTCTTC
TRBV24-1,TRBD1,TRBJ2-5,.,CATSDRVGQAETQYF,TGTGCCACCAGTGATAGAGTAGGACAGGCAGAGACCCAGTACTTC
TRBV11-1,.,TRBJ2-7,.,CASSLAQGPSYEQYF,TGTGCCAGCAGCTTAGCGCAGGGACCCTCCTACGAGCAGTACTTC
TRBV10-2,.,TRBJ2-1,.,CASSVDPPGARGYNEQFF,TGTGCCAGCAGCGTAGACCCCCCCGGCGCCAGGGGATACAATGAGCAGTTCTTC
TRBV2,.,TRBJ2-7,.,CASRTDPRYEQYF,TGTGCCAGCAGGACCGACCCGCGCTACGAGCAGTACTTC
TRBV7-9,.,TRBJ1-1,.,CASSLAGTVNTEAFF,TGTGCCAGCAGCTTGGCCGGGACGGTGAACACTGAAGCTTTCTTT
TRBV27,.,TRBJ1-2,many,CASSTPGLGYTF,TGTGCCAGCAGTACCCCGGGGCTAGGCTACACCTTC
TRBV4-1,.,TRBJ2-7,many,CASSQGETIYEQYF,TGCGCCAGCAGCCAAGGGGAGACAATCTACGAGCAGTACTTC
TRBV5-6,.,TRBJ2-2,many,CASSPGGSAGTGELFF,TGTGCCAGCAGCCCAGGGGGGTCAGCGGGCACCGGGGAGCTGTTTTTT
TRBV20-1,.,TRBJ2-1,many,CSAPWGERNEQFF,TGCAGTGCCCCATGGGGAGAGCGCAATGAGCAGTTCTTC
TRBV7-9,.,TRBJ1-2,.,CAGGANYGYTF,TGTGCCGGAGGTGCTAACTATGGCTACACCTTC
TRBV10-3,.,TRBJ1-2,.,CAISDTATSYGYTF,TGTGCCATCAGCGACACGGCAACCTCCTATGGCTACACCTTC
TRBV20-1,.,TRBJ1-5,.,CSAARGLDQPQHF,TGCAGTGCCGCCCGGGGGCTTGATCAGCCCCAGCATTTT
TRBV19,.,TRBJ1-2,many,CASSLGHIYGYTF,TGTGCCAGTAGTCTCGGGCATATCTATGGCTACACCTTC
TRBV5-1,.,TRBJ2-7,.,CASSFGQLSYEQYF,TGCGCCAGCAGCTTCGGGCAGCTTTCCTACGAGCAGTACTTC
TRBV20-1,TRBD1,TRBJ1-1,.,CSAPGTGRIGAFF,TGCAGTGCTCCCGGGACAGGGAGGATTGGCGCTTTCTTT
TRBV24-1,.,TRBJ2-7,many,CATPPYEQYF,TGTGCCACCCCCCCCTACGAGCAGTACTTC
TRBV19,TRBD1,TRBJ1-1,many,CASRNIGQGIRTEAFF,TGTGCCAGTAGGAATATCGGACAGGGGATAAGGACTGAAGCTTTCTTT
TRBV20-1,.,TRBJ2-3,.,CSAFLDTQYF,TGCAGTGCTTTCCTGGATACGCAGTATTTT
TRBV9,.,TRBJ1-1,many,CASSPTRAFF,TGTGCCAGCAGCCCCACGCGAGCTTTCTTT
TRBV13,TRBD2,TRBJ2-7,.,CASNPAGRSYEQYF,TGTGCCAGCAACCCAGCGGGGAGGTCCTACGAGCAGTACTTC
TRBV5-4,TRBD1,TRBJ2-2,.,CASSWGQGAHTGELFF,TGTGCCAGCAGCTGGGGACAGGGGGCACACACCGGGGAGCTGTTTTTT
TRBV2,TRBD1,TRBJ1-2,.,CASHFETGGSGYTF,TGTGCCAGCCACTTCGAGACAGGGGGCTCTGGCTACACCTTC